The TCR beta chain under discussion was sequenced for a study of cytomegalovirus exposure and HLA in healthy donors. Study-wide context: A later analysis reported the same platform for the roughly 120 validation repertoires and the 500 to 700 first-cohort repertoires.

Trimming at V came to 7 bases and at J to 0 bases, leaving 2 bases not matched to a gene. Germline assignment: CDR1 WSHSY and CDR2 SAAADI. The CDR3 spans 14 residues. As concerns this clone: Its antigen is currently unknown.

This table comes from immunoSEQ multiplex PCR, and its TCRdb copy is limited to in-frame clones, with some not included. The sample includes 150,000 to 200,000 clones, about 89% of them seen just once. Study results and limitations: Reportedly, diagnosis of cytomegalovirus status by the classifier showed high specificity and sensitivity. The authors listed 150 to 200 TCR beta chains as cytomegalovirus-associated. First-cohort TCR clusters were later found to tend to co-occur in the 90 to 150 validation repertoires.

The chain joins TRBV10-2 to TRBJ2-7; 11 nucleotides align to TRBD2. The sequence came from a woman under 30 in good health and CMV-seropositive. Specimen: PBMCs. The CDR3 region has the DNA TGCGCCAGCATAGCGGGGGGGAGCTCCTACGAGCAGTACTTC. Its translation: CASIAGGSSYEQYF.